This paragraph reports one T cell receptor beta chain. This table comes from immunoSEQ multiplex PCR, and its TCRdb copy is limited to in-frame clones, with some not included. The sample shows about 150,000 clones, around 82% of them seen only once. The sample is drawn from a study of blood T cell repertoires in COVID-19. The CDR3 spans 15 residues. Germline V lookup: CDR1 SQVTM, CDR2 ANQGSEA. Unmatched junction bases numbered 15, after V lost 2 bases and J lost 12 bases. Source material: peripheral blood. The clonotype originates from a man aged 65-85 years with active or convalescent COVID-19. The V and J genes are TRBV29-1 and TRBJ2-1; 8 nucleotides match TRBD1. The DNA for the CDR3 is TGCAGCGTTGAACCGGCAGGGGGCCACGGGTACTGGCAGTTCTTC. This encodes CSVEPAGGHGYWQFF.